This entry features one T cell receptor (beta chain) sequence. This table comes from immunoSEQ multiplex PCR, and its TCRdb copy is limited to in-frame clones, with some not included. The sample shows 130,000 to 150,000 clones, approximately 93% of them seen only once. The sample comes from a study of control samples from healthy donors and cancer patients. This CDR3 has 13 amino acids. The V gene lost 5 bases and the J gene lost 0 bases, with 8 bases spanning the gap. In germline, CDR1 is MNHEY, CDR2 SMNVEV (reference sequence). The TCR comes from a young man in good health. Sequencing was carried out using blood. The V and J genes are TRBV27 and TRBJ2-7; D unresolved. The CDR3 reads CASSPSPSYEQYF. In DNA, the CDR3 is TGTGCCAGCAGTCCCTCTCCCTCCTACGAGCAGTACTTC.